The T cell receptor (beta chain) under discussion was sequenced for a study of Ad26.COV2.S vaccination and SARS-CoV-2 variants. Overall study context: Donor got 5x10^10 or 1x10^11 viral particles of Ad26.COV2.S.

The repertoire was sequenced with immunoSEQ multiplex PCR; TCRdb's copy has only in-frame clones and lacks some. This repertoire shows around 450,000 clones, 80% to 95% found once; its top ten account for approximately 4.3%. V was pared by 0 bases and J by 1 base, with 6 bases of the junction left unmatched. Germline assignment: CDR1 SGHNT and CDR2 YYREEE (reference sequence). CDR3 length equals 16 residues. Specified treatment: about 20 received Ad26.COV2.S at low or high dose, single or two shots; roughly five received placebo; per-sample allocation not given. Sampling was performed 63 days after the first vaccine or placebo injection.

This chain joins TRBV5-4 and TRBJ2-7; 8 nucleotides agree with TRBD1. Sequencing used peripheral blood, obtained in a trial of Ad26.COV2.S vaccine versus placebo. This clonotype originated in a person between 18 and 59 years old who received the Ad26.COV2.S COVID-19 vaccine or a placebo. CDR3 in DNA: TGTGCCAGCAGCTTGGACGGGACAGGCCCATCCTACGAGCAGTACTTC. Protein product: CASSLDGTGPSYEQYF.